Given below is one T cell receptor (beta chain) in context. The data were obtained in a study of shared T cell receptors in the human thymus. CDR1 and CDR2 (germline): SEHNR, FQNEAQ (reference sequence). This CDR3 contains 19 residues. With 5 bases removed from V and 2 bases from J, the gap between germline ends came to 27 bases. The table came from immunoSEQ multiplex PCR; TCRdb's copy has only in-frame clones and leaves some out. The sample consists of hundreds of thousands of clones, approximately 95% of them appearing once. The genes are TRBV7-9 and TRBJ2-5; a weak D match, TRBD1 (6 bases). The receptor comes from a human donor. Sequenced material: thymocytes. CDR3 amino acids: CASSPGRDISCLGQETQYF. In nucleotides, the CDR3 is TGTGCCAGCAGCCCTGGAAGGGACATTTCATGCCTTGGACAAGAGACCCAGTACTTC.